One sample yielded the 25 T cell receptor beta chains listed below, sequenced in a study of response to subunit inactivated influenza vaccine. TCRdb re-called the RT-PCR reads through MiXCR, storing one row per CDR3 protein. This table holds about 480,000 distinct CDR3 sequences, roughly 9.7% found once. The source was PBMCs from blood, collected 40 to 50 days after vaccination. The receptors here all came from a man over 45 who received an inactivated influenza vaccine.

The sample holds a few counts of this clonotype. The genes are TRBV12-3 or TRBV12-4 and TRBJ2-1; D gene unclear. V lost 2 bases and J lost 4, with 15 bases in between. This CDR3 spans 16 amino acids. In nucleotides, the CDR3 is TGTGCCAGCAGTTTAAATAGTGGGCTCCGGTACAATGAGCAGTTCTTC. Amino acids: CASSLNSGLRYNEQFF.

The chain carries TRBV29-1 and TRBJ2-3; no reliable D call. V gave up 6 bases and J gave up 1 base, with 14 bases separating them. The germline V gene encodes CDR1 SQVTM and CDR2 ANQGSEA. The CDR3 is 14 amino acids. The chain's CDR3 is CSVLTMDRTDTQYF. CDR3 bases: TGCAGCGTCCTAACCATGGATCGCACAGATACGCAGTATTTT.

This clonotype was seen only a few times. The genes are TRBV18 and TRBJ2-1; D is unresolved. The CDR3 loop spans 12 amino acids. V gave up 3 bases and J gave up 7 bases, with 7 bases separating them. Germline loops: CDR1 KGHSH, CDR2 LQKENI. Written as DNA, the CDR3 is TGTGCCAGCTCACCGCGAGAGAATGAGCAGTTCTTC. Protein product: CASSPRENEQFF. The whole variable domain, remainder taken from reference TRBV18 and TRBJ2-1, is NAGVMQNPRHLVRRRGQEARLRCSPMKGHSHVYWYRQLPEEGLKFMVYLQKENIIDESGMPKERFSAEFPKEGPSILRIQQVVRGDSAAYFCASSPRENEQFFGPGTRLTVL.

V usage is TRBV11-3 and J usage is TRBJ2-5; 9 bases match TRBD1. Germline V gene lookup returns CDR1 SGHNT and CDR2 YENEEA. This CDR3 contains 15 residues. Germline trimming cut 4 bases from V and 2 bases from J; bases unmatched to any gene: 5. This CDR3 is CASSSVQGAQETQYF. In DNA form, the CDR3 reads TGTGCCAGCAGCTCTGTACAGGGGGCTCAAGAGACCCAGTACTTC.

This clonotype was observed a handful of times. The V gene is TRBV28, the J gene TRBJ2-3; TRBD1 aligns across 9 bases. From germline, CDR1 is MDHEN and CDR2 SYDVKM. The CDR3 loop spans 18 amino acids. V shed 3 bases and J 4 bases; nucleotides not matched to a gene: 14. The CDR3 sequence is CASSFIRSGTGTPDTQYF. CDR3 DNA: TGTGCCAGCAGTTTTATCCGGTCCGGGACAGGGACCCCAGATACGCAGTATTTT.

The CDR3 DNA sequence: TGTGCCATCGGGAGACAGGGGGCGGCCTACAATGAGCAGTTCTTC. Translated: CAIGRQGAAYNEQFF. The chain is built from TRBV10-3 and TRBJ2-1, with 10 bases fitting TRBD1. Trimming removed 8 bases from V and 2 bases from J; junction bases left unmatched: 6. Germline CDR1 is ENHRY and CDR2 is SYGVKD. CDR3 length equals 15 residues.

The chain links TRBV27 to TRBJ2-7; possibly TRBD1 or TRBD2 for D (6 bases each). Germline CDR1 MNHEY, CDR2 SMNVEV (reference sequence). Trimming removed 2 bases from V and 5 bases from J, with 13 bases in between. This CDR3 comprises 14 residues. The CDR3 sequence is CASSLRGVGNEQYF. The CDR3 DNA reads TGTGCCAGCAGTTTAAGGGGGGTAGGCAACGAGCAGTACTTC.

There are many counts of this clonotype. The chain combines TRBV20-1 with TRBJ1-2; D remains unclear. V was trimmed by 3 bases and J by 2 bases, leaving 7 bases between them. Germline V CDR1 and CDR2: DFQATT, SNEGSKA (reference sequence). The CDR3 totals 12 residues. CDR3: CSASFGNYGYTF. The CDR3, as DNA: TGCAGTGCTAGTTTCGGGAACTATGGCTACACCTTC.

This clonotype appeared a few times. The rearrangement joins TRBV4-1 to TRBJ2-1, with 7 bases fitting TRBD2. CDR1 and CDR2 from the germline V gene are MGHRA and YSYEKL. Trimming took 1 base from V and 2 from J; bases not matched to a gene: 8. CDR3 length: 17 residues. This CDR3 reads CASSQGGGGETYNEQFF. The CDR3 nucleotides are TGCGCCAGCAGCCAAGGGGGGGGTGGAGAGACCTACAATGAGCAGTTCTTC.

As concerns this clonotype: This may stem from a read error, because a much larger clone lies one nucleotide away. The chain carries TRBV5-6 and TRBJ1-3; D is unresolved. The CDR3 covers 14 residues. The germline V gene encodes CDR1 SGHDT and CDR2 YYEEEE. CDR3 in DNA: TGTGCCAGCAGCTTCCGGTCCGGTAGAAACACCATACATTTT. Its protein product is CASSFRSGRNTIHF.

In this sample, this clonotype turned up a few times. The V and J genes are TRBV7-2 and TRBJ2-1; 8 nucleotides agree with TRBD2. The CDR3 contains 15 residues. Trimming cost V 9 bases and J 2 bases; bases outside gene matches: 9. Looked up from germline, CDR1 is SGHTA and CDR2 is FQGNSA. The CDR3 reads CASAIAGSTYNEQFF. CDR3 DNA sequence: TGTGCCAGTGCGATAGCGGGATCGACCTACAATGAGCAGTTCTTC.

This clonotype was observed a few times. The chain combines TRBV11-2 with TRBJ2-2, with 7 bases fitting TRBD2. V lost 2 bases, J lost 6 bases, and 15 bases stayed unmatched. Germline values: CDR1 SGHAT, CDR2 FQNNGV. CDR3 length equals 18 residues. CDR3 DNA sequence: TGTGCCAGCAGCTTAAGGCGTCCGGGACTACGACACGCCGGGGAGCTGTTTTTT. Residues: CASSLRRPGLRHAGELFF.

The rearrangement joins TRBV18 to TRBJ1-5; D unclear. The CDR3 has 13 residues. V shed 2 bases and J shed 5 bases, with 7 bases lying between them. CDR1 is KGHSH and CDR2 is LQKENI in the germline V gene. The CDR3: CASSPIGYQPQHF. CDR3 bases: TGTGCCAGCTCACCAATAGGGTATCAGCCCCAGCATTTT.

CDR3 protein: CASSPKTSGGDEQYF. The CDR3 DNA is TGTGCCAGCAGTCCCAAAACTAGCGGGGGCGACGAGCAGTACTTC. The V call is TRBV2, the J call TRBJ2-7, with 11 bases lining up with TRBD2. J lost 5 bases, V lost 5 bases, and 8 bases had no gene match. Germline CDR1 SNHLY, CDR2 FYNNEI. The CDR3 consists of 15 residues.

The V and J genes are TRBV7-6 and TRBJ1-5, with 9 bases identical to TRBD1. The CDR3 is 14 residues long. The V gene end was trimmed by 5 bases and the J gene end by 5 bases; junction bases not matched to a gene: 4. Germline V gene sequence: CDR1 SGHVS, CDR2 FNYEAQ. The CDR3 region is CASSADRGDQPQHF. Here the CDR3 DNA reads TGTGCCAGCAGCGCCGACAGGGGGGATCAGCCCCAGCATTTT.

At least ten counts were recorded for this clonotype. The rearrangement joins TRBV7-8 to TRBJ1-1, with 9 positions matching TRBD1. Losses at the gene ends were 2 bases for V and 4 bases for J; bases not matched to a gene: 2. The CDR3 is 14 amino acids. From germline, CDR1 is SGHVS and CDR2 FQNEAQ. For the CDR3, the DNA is TGTGCCAGCAGCTTACTGGACAGGGGCACTGAAGCTTTCTTT. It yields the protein CASSLLDRGTEAFF.

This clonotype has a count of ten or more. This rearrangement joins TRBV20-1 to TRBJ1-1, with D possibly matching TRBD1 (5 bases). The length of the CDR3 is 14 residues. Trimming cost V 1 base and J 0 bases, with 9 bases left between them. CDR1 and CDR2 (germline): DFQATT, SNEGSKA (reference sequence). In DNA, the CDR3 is TGCAGTGCTAGAGGCGGGGGGATGAACACTGAAGCTTTCTTT. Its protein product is CSARGGGMNTEAFF.

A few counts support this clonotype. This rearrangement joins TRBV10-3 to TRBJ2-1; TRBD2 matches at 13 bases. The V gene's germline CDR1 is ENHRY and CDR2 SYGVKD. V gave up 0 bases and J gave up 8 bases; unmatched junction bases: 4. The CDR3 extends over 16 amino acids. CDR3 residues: CAISESGTSGTHEQFF. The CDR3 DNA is TGTGCCATCAGTGAGTCCGGGACTAGCGGGACTCATGAGCAGTTCTTC.

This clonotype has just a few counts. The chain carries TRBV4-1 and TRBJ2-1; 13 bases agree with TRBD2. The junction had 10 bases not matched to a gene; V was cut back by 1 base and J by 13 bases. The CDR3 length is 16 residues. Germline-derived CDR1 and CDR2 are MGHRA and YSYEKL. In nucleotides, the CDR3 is TGCGCCAGCAGCCAAGTAGTACTAGCGGGGGGGCCGGGACAGTTCTTC. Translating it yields CASSQVVLAGGPGQFF.

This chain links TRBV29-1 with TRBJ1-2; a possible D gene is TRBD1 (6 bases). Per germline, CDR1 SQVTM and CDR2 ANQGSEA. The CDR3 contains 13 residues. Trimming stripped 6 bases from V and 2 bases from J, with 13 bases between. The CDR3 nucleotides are TGCAGCGTGGGGGGGACATTGAACTATGGCTACACCTTC. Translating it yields CSVGGTLNYGYTF. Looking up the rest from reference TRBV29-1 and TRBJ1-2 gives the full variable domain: SAVISQKPSRDICQRGTSLTIQCQVDSQVTMMFWYRQQPGQSLTLIATANQGSEATYESGFVIDKFPISRPNLTFSTLTVSNMSPEDSSIYLCSVGGTLNYGYTFGSGTRLTVV.

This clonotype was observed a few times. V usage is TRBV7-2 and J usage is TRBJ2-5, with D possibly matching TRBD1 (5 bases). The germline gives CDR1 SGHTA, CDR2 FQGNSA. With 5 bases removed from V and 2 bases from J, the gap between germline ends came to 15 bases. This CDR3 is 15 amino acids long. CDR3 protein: CASSPTRQLQETQYF. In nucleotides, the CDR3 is TGTGCCAGCAGCCCAACCCGACAGTTACAAGAGACCCAGTACTTC.

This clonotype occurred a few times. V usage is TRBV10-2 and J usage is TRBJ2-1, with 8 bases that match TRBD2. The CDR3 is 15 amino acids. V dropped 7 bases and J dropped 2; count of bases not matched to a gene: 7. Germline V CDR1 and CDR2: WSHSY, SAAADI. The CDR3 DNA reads TGCGCCAGCATGGAACTAGCGGCCACCTACAATGAGCAGTTCTTC. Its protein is CASMELAATYNEQFF.

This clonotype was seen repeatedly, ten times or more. CDR3 amino acids: CASSLAGINSPLHF. CDR3 coding DNA: TGTGCCAGCAGCTTAGCAGGCATTAATTCACCCCTCCACTTT. The chain recombines TRBV7-2 with TRBJ1-6; D ambiguous. The CDR3 runs to 14 residues. V was trimmed by 0 bases and J by 6 bases, leaving 6 bases between them. Per the germline V gene, CDR1 is SGHTA and CDR2 is FQGNSA.

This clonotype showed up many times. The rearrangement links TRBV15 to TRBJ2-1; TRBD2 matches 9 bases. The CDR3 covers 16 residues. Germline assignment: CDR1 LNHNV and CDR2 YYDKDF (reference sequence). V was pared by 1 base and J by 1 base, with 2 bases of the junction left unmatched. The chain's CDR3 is CATSRGLAGSYNEQFF. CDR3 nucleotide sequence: TGTGCCACCAGCAGAGGTCTAGCGGGGTCCTACAATGAGCAGTTCTTC. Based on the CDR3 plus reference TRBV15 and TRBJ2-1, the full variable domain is DAMVIQNPRYQVTQFGKPVTLSCSQTLNHNVMYWYQQKSSQAPKLLFHYYDKDFNNEADTPDNFQSRRPNTSFCFLDIRSPGLGDTAMYLCATSRGLAGSYNEQFFGPGTRLTVL.

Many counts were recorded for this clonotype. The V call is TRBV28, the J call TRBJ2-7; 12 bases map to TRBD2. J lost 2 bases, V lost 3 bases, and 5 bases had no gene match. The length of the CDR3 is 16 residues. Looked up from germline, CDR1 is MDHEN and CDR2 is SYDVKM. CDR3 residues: CASSLTSGGPTYEQYF. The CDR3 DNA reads TGTGCCAGCAGTTTGACTAGCGGGGGACCCACCTACGAGCAGTACTTC.